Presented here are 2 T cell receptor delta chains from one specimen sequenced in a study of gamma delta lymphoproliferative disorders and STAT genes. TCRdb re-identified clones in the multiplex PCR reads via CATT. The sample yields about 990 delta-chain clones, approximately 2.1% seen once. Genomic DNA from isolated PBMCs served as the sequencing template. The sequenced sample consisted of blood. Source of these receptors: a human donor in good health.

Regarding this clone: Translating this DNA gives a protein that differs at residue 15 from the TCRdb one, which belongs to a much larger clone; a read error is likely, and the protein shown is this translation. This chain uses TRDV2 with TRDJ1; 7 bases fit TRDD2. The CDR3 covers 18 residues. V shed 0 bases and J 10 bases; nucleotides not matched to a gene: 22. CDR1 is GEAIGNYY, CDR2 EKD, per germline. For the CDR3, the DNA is TGTGCCTGTGACACCGTTTCCTACGGTGCATCAACCCCCGAGAGACTCATCTTT. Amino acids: CACDTVSYGASTPERLIF.

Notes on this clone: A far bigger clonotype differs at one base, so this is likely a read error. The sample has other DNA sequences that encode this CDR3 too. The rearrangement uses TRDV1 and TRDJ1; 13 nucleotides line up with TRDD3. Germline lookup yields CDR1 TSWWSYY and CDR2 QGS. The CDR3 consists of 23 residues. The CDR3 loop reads CALGELGYPMFTGGYVNTDKLIF. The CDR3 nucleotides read TGTGCCCTTGGGGAACTAGGATACCCAATGTTTACTGGGGGATACGTAAACACCGATAAACTCATCTTT.